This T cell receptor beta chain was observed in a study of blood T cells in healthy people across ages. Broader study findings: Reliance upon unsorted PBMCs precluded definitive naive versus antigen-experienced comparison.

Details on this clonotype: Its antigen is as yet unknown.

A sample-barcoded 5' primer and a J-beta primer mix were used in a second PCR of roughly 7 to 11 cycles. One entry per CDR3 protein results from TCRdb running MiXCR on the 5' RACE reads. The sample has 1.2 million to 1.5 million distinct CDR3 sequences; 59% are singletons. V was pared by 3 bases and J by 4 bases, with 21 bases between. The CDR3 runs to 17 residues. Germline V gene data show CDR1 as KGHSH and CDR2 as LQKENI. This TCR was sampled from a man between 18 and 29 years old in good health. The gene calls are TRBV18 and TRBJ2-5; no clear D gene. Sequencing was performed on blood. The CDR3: CASSPIYTTGIGETQYF. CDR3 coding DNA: TGTGCCAGCTCACCGATTTACACAACTGGTATAGGAGAGACCCAGTACTTC. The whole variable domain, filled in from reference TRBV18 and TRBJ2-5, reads NAGVMQNPRHLVRRRGQEARLRCSPMKGHSHVYWYRQLPEEGLKFMVYLQKENIIDESGMPKERFSAEFPKEGPSILRIQQVVRGDSAAYFCASSPIYTTGIGETQYFGPGTRLLVL.